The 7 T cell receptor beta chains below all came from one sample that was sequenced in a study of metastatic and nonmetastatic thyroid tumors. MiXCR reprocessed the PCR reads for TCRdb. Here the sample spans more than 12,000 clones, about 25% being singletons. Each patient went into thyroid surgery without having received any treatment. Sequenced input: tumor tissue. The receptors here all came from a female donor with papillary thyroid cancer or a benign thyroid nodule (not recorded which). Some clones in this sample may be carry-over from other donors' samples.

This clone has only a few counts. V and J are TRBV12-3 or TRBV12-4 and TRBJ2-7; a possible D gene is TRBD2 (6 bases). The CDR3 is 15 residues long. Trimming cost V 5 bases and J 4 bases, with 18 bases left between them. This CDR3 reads CASSERSGGLYEQYF. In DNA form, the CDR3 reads TGTGCCAGCAGTGAACGTAGCGGAGGACTATACGAGCAGTACTTC.

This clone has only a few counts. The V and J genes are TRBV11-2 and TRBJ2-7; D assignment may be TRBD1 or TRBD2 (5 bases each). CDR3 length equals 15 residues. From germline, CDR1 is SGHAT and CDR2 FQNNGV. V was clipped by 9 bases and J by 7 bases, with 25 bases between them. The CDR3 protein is CARIHSGTLPREQYF. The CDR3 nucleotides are TGTGCCAGGATCCATTCCGGGACGCTGCCTCGGGAGCAGTACTTC.

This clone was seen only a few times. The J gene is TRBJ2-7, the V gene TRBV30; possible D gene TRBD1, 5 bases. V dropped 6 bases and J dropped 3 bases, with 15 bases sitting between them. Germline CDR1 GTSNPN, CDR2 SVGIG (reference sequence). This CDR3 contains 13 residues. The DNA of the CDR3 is TGTGCCTGTAAGGGGTTCAGGAGCTACGAGCAGTACTTC. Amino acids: CACKGFRSYEQYF.

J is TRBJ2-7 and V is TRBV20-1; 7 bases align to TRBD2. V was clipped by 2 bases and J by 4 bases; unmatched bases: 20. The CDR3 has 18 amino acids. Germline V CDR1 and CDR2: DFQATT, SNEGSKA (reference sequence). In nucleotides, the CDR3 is TGCAGTGCTAGACCCGGACTAGAGATGAAGTCGGAACCTTACGAGCAGTACTTC. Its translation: CSARPGLEMKSEPYEQYF.

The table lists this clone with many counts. The CDR3 reads CASSSIQGAGNQPQHF. CDR3 nucleotide sequence: TGTGCCAGCAGCTCGATTCAGGGGGCAGGTAATCAGCCCCAGCATTTT. The V and J genes are TRBV5-6 and TRBJ1-5; 8 bases map to TRBD1. This CDR3 contains 16 residues. Trimming cost V 3 bases and J 4 bases; bases outside gene matches: 9. Germline lookup yields CDR1 SGHDT and CDR2 YYEEEE.

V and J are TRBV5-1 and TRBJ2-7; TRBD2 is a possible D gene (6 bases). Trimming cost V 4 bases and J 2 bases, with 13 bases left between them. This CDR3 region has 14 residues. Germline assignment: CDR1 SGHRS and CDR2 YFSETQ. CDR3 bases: TGCGCCAGCAGCAAATTTAGCGGCCCCTACGAGCAGTACTTC. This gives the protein CASSKFSGPYEQYF.

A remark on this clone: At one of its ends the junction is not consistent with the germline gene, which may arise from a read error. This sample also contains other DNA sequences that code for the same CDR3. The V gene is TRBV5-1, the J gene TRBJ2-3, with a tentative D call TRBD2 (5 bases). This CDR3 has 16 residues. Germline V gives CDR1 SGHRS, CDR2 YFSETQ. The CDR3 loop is CASSLGLADSTDTQYF. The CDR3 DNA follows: TGCGCCAGCAGCTTGGGGCTAGCTGACTCCACAGATACGCAGTATTTC.